This is a list of T cell receptor beta chains from one sample in a study of T cell responses to AZD1222 COVID-19 vaccine. TCRdb's copy holds only in-frame clones and misses some; the assay was immunoSEQ multiplex PCR. The profile covers about 160,000 clones, with approximately 92% appearing a single time and under 4% taken by the ten largest. The source was peripheral blood, collected 28 days after the second AZD1222 dose. The receptors stem from an adult who received the AZD1222 COVID-19 vaccine. The CDR3 runs from the conserved cysteine through the conserved F or W. The order of the fields is D gene, CDR3 length, J gene, V gene, clone size, CDR3 protein, CDR3 DNA. D genes are given only for firm matches. A clone size is listed for some rows: how often the clone was seen (once, few, many), or a class if it is expanded.

d_gene: -
len: 15
j_gene: TRBJ2-3
v_gene: TRBV24-1
abundance: -
CDR3aa: CATSLSGGQTDTQYF
CDR3nt: TGTGCCACGTCCTTATCGGGAGGACAGACAGATACGCAGTATTTT

d_gene: -
len: 13
j_gene: TRBJ2-7
v_gene: TRBV19
abundance: -
CDR3aa: CASSIGTAYEQYF
CDR3nt: TGTGCCAGTAGTATAGGGACCGCCTACGAGCAGTACTTC

d_gene: TRBD2
len: 15
j_gene: TRBJ2-3
v_gene: TRBV15
abundance: -
CDR3aa: CATSRAGTSGDTQYF
CDR3nt: TGTGCCACCAGCAGAGCCGGGACTAGCGGGGATACGCAGTATTTT

d_gene: -
len: 15
j_gene: TRBJ1-1
v_gene: TRBV11-2
abundance: few
CDR3aa: CASSLTAGDNTEAFF
CDR3nt: TGTGCCAGCAGCTTAACCGCCGGGGATAACACTGAAGCTTTCTTT

d_gene: -
len: 13
j_gene: TRBJ1-5
v_gene: TRBV24-1
abundance: -
CDR3aa: CATSTFLGQPQHF
CDR3nt: TGTGCCACCAGTACATTTTTGGGACAGCCCCAGCATTTT

d_gene: -
len: 17
j_gene: TRBJ1-4
v_gene: TRBV7-9
abundance: -
CDR3aa: CASSPPGLGGTNEKLFF
CDR3nt: TGTGCCAGCAGCCCGCCGGGACTCGGGGGCACTAATGAAAAACTGTTTTTT

d_gene: TRBD2
len: 14
j_gene: TRBJ2-5
v_gene: TRBV9
abundance: -
CDR3aa: CASSITGGQETQYF
CDR3nt: TGTGCCAGCAGCATCACGGGGGGGCAAGAGACCCAGTACTTC

d_gene: -
len: 14
j_gene: TRBJ1-2
v_gene: TRBV6-1
abundance: -
CDR3aa: CASSEAQVRYGYTF
CDR3nt: TGTGCCAGCAGTGAGGCACAGGTCCGCTATGGCTACACCTTC

d_gene: -
len: 13
j_gene: TRBJ1-2
v_gene: TRBV19
abundance: -
CDR3aa: CASSIDRSYGYTF
CDR3nt: TGTGCCAGTAGTATAGACAGAAGCTATGGCTACACCTTC

d_gene: TRBD1
len: 16
j_gene: TRBJ2-3
v_gene: TRBV18
abundance: -
CDR3aa: CASSPPGQGPTDTQYF
CDR3nt: TGTGCCAGCTCACCACCGGGACAGGGCCCCACAGATACGCAGTATTTT

d_gene: -
len: 11
j_gene: TRBJ2-7
v_gene: TRBV20-1
abundance: -
CDR3aa: CSASSPSEQYF
CDR3nt: TGCAGTGCTAGTTCCCCGTCCGAGCAGTACTTC

d_gene: -
len: 18
j_gene: TRBJ1-3
v_gene: TRBV3-1/TRBV3-2
abundance: -
CDR3aa: CASSQGPVGALSGNTIYF
CDR3nt: TGTGCCAGCAGCCAAGGGCCCGTTGGGGCACTCTCTGGAAACACCATATATTTT

d_gene: -
len: 13
j_gene: TRBJ2-1
v_gene: TRBV5-1
abundance: -
CDR3aa: CASYPQGSNEQFF
CDR3nt: TGCGCCAGCTACCCCCAGGGCAGCAATGAGCAGTTCTTC

d_gene: TRBD1
len: 15
j_gene: TRBJ2-1
v_gene: TRBV27
abundance: -
CDR3aa: CASSPGTGVYNEQFF
CDR3nt: TGTGCCAGCAGTCCAGGGACAGGTGTTTACAATGAGCAGTTCTTC

d_gene: -
len: 12
j_gene: TRBJ2-3
v_gene: TRBV2
abundance: -
CDR3aa: CASSLSTDTQYF
CDR3nt: TGTGCCAGCAGTCTTAGCACAGATACGCAGTATTTT

d_gene: TRBD1
len: 13
j_gene: TRBJ2-1
v_gene: TRBV19
abundance: -
CDR3aa: CASKIQGEDEQFF
CDR3nt: TGTGCCAGTAAAATCCAGGGGGAAGATGAGCAGTTCTTC

d_gene: -
len: 12
j_gene: TRBJ1-1
v_gene: TRBV19
abundance: -
CDR3aa: CASSIGVAEAFF
CDR3nt: TGTGCCAGTAGTATAGGGGTGGCAGAAGCTTTCTTT

d_gene: TRBD2
len: 16
j_gene: TRBJ2-7
v_gene: TRBV11-1
abundance: once
CDR3aa: CASSLEDREGLNEQYF
CDR3nt: TGTGCCAGCAGCTTAGAGGATAGGGAGGGCCTCAACGAGCAGTACTTC

d_gene: -
len: 12
j_gene: TRBJ1-1
v_gene: TRBV29-1
abundance: -
CDR3aa: CSVDRGGTEAFF
CDR3nt: TGCAGCGTTGACAGGGGAGGCACTGAAGCTTTCTTT

d_gene: -
len: 15
j_gene: TRBJ2-1
v_gene: TRBV5-1
abundance: once
CDR3aa: CASSLAVDSYNEQFF
CDR3nt: TGCGCCAGCAGCTTGGCAGTAGACTCCTACAATGAGCAGTTCTTC

d_gene: -
len: 16
j_gene: TRBJ1-2
v_gene: TRBV4-2
abundance: -
CDR3aa: CASSPRRGTANYGYTF
CDR3nt: TGTGCCAGCAGCCCAAGGAGGGGAACGGCTAACTATGGCTACACCTTC

d_gene: TRBD1
len: 14
j_gene: TRBJ1-2
v_gene: TRBV28
abundance: -
CDR3aa: CASSSTGGSYGYTF
CDR3nt: TGTGCCAGCAGTTCCACAGGGGGGAGCTATGGCTACACCTTC

d_gene: -
len: 10
j_gene: TRBJ1-5
v_gene: TRBV12-3/TRBV12-4
abundance: -
CDR3aa: CASPREAQHF
CDR3nt: TGTGCCAGCCCCCGGGAAGCCCAGCATTTT

d_gene: -
len: 18
j_gene: TRBJ2-2
v_gene: TRBV5-4
abundance: -
CDR3aa: CASRVSVGAGSRSGELFF
CDR3nt: TGTGCCAGCAGGGTATCAGTGGGCGCGGGTTCTCGGTCCGGGGAGCTGTTTTTT

d_gene: -
len: 18
j_gene: TRBJ1-3
v_gene: TRBV15
abundance: -
CDR3aa: CATSRDMAGQGSGNTIYF
CDR3nt: TGTGCCACCAGCAGAGATATGGCGGGACAAGGCTCTGGAAACACCATATATTTT

d_gene: -
len: 14
j_gene: TRBJ1-2
v_gene: TRBV11-2
abundance: -
CDR3aa: CASSSSDRRLGYTF
CDR3nt: TGTGCCAGCAGCTCTTCAGACAGGAGATTGGGCTACACCTTC

d_gene: -
len: 13
j_gene: TRBJ2-1
v_gene: TRBV12-3/TRBV12-4
abundance: -
CDR3aa: CASSLPGRGEQFF
CDR3nt: TGTGCCAGCAGTTTACCTGGACGAGGTGAGCAGTTCTTC

d_gene: -
len: 14
j_gene: TRBJ1-2
v_gene: TRBV6-5
abundance: -
CDR3aa: CASSLKGTYYGYTF
CDR3nt: TGTGCCAGCAGTTTGAAGGGAACTTATTATGGCTACACCTTC

d_gene: -
len: 14
j_gene: TRBJ1-5
v_gene: TRBV30
abundance: -
CDR3aa: CAWSDQGWNQPQHF
CDR3nt: TGTGCCTGGAGTGACCAGGGATGGAATCAGCCCCAGCATTTT

d_gene: TRBD1
len: 14
j_gene: TRBJ1-5
v_gene: TRBV2
abundance: -
CDR3aa: CASHLRGKGQPQHF
CDR3nt: TGTGCCAGCCATCTCAGGGGGAAAGGTCAGCCCCAGCATTTT

d_gene: TRBD1
len: 16
j_gene: TRBJ2-5
v_gene: TRBV5-6
abundance: -
CDR3aa: CASSLAGGWSGETQYF
CDR3nt: TGTGCCAGCAGCTTGGCAGGGGGATGGAGCGGAGAGACCCAGTACTTC

d_gene: -
len: 16
j_gene: TRBJ2-1
v_gene: TRBV4-2
abundance: once
CDR3aa: CASSQDGQTNNNEQFF
CDR3nt: TGTGCCAGCAGCCAAGATGGGCAGACGAACAACAATGAGCAGTTCTTC

d_gene: TRBD2
len: 15
j_gene: TRBJ2-7
v_gene: TRBV30
abundance: -
CDR3aa: CAWSVVAGASYEQYF
CDR3nt: TGTGCCTGGAGTGTAGTAGCGGGAGCCTCCTACGAGCAGTACTTC

d_gene: TRBD1
len: 16
j_gene: TRBJ1-3
v_gene: TRBV3-1/TRBV3-2
abundance: -
CDR3aa: CASSQGTGAGGNTIYF
CDR3nt: TGTGCCAGCAGCCAGGGAACAGGGGCCGGCGGGAACACCATATATTTT

d_gene: -
len: 14
j_gene: TRBJ1-1
v_gene: TRBV6-2/TRBV6-3
abundance: -
CDR3aa: CASSYLREGTEAFF
CDR3nt: TGTGCCAGCAGTTACCTCAGGGAGGGCACTGAAGCTTTCTTT

d_gene: -
len: 13
j_gene: TRBJ1-6
v_gene: TRBV6-4
abundance: few
CDR3aa: CASSEDNNSPLHF
CDR3nt: TGTGCCAGCAGTGAGGACAATAATTCACCCCTCCACTTT